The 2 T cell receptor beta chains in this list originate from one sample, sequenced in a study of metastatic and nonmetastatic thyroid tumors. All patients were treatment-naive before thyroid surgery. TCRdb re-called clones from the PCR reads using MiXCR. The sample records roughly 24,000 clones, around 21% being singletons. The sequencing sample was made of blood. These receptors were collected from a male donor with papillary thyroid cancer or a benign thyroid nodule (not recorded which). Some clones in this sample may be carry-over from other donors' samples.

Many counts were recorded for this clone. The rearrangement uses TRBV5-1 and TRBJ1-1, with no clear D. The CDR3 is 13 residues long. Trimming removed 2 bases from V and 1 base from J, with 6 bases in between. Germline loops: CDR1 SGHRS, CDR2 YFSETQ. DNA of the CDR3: TGCGCCAGCAGCTTAGAGGGGAACACTGAAGCTTTCTTT. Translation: CASSLEGNTEAFF.

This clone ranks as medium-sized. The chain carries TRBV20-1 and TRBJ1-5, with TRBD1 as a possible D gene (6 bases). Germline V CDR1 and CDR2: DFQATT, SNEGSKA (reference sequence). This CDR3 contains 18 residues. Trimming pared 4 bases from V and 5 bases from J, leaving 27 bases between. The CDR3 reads CSAISTAVRQANYQPQHF. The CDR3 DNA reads TGCAGTGCTATCTCCACGGCAGTGAGACAGGCTAATTATCAGCCCCAGCATTTT.